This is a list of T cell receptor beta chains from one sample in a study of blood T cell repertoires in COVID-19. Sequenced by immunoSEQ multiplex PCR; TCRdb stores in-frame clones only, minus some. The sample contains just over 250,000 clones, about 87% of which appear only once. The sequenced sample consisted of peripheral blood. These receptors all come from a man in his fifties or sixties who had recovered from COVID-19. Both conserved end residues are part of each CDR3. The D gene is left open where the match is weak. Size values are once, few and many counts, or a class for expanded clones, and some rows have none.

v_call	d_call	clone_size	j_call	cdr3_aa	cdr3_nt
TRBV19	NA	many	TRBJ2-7	CATRPGGGGSYEQYF	TGTGCGACAAGACCGGGGGGCGGGGGCTCCTACGAGCAGTACTTC
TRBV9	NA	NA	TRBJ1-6	CASSVRQNSPLHF	TGTGCCAGCAGCGTGCGACAGAATTCACCCCTCCACTTT
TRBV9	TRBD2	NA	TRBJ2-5	CASSGGLAGLETQYF	TGTGCCAGCAGCGGAGGACTAGCAGGGTTAGAGACCCAGTACTTC
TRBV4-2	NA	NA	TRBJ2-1	CASSQDPGRDNEQFF	TGTGCCAGCAGCCAAGATCCGGGCAGGGACAATGAGCAGTTCTTC
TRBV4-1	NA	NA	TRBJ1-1	CASSQEVGGGAFF	TGCGCCAGCAGCCAAGAAGTAGGGGGGGGAGCTTTCTTT
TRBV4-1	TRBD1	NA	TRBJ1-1	CASSHLSTGGWAEAFF	TGCGCCAGCAGCCACCTCTCAACAGGGGGCTGGGCTGAAGCTTTCTTT
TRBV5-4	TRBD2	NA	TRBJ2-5	CASSLGLAGTETQYF	TGTGCCAGCAGCTTGGGACTAGCGGGTACTGAGACCCAGTACTTC
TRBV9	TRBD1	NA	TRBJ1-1	CASSPRQGSEAFF	TGTGCCAGCAGCCCCCGACAGGGCTCTGAAGCTTTCTTT
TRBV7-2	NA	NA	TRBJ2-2	CASSSTRAASNTGELFF	TGTGCCAGCAGCTCGACTAGGGCCGCTTCGAACACCGGGGAGCTGTTTTTT
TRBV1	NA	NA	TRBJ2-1	CTNRGGRNEQFF	TGCACCAATCGGGGGGGCAGGAATGAGCAGTTCTTC
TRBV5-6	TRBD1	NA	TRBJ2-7	CASSHFPGTGGEEYF	TGTGCCAGCAGCCACTTCCCTGGGACAGGGGGCGAAGAGTACTTC